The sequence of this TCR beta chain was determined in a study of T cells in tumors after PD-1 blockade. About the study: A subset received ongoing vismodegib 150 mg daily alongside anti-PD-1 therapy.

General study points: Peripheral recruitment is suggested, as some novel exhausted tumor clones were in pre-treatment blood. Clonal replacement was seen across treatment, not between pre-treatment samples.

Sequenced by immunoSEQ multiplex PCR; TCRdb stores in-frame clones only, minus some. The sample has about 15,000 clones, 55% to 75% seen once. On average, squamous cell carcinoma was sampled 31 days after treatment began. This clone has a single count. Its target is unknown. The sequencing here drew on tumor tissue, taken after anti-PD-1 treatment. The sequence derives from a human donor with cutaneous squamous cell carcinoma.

For the CDR3, the DNA is TGTGCCAGCAGCTCAAGGACAGACGGCTATGGCTACACCTTC. It yields the protein CASSSRTDGYGYTF. The V and J genes are TRBV7-2 and TRBJ1-2; D might be TRBD1 (6 bases). The CDR3 extends over 14 amino acids. CDR1 SGHTA and CDR2 FQGNSA come from the germline V gene. V lost 4 bases, J lost 4 bases, and 13 bases lay in between.